This T cell receptor (beta chain) was profiled in a study of cytomegalovirus exposure and HLA in healthy donors. Study results and limitations: There were some public TCRs occurring in many donors, but most TCR sequences were rare. In an earlier analysis, productive rearrangement rates for most beta V segments clustered near 87% or 30%. Certain indistinguishable V segments, among them TRBV6-2 and TRBV6-3, were excluded.

The study ran its PCR with 60 Vbeta and 13 Jbeta primers. TCRdb's copy holds only in-frame clones and misses some; the assay was immunoSEQ multiplex PCR. The data contain approximately 140,000 clones, almost 85% of them singletons. On this clone: What it recognizes is unknown.

The CDR3 is 13 amino acids. Germline CDR1 SQVTM, CDR2 ANQGSEA. Trimming took 7 bases from V and 1 from J; bases not matched to a gene: 7. Healthy bone marrow donors made up the cohort. The sequencing sample was made of PBMCs. This chain links TRBV29-1 with TRBJ2-7, with 7 nucleotides matching TRBD1. The clonotype was recovered from a woman aged 40-49 years in good health and CMV-seronegative. Written as DNA, the CDR3 is TGCAGCGCGGGACAGAGAGGATCCTACGAGCAGTACTTC. Translating it yields CSAGQRGSYEQYF.